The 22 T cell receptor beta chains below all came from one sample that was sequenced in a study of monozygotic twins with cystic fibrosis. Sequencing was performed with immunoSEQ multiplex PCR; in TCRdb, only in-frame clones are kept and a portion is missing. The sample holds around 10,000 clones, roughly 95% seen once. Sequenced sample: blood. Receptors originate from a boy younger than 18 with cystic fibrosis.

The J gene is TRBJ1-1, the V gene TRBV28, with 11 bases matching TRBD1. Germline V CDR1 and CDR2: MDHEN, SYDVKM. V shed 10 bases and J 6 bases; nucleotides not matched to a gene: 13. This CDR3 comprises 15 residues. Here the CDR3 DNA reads TGTGCCACCTTAAATCCGGGACAGGGGGGATCTGAAGCTTTCTTT. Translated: CATLNPGQGGSEAFF. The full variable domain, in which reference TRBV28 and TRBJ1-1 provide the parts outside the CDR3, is DVKVTQSSRYLVKRTGEKVFLECVQDMDHENMFWYRQDPGLGLRLIYFSYDVKMKEKGDIPEGYSVSREKKERFSLILESASTNQTSMYLCATLNPGQGGSEAFFGQGTRLTVV.

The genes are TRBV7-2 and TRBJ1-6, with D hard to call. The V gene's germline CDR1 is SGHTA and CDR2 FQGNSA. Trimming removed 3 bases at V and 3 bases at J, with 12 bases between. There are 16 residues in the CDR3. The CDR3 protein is CASSFSQLFYNSPLHF. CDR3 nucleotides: TGTGCCAGCAGCTTCTCACAGCTATTCTATAATTCACCCCTCCACTTT.

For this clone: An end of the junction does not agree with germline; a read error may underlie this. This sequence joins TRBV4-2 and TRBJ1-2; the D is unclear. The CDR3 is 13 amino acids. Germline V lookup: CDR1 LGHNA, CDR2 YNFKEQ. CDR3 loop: CTSSQGAYYGYTF. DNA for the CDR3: TGTACCAGCAGCCAAGGCGCATACTATGGCTACACCTTC.

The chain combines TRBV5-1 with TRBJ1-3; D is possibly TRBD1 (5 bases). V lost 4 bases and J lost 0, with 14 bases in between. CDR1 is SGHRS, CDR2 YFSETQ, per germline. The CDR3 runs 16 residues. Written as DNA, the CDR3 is TGCGCCAGCAGCGAGATAGACAGCCTCTCTGGAAACACCATATATTTT. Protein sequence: CASSEIDSLSGNTIYF.

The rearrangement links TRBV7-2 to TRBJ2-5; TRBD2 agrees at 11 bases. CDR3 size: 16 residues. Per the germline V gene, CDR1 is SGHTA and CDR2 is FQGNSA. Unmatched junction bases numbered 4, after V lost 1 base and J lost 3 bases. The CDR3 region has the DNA TGTGCCAGCAGCTTAGGGCCTAGCGGGGGGAAAGAGACCCAGTACTTC. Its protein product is CASSLGPSGGKETQYF.

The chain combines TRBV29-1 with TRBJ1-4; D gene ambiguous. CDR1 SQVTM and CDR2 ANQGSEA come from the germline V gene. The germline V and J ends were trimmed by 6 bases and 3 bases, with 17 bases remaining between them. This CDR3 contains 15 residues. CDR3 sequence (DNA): TGCAGCGTGAAAAAAAACCTGGAACCTAATGAAAAACTGTTTTTT. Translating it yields CSVKKNLEPNEKLFF.

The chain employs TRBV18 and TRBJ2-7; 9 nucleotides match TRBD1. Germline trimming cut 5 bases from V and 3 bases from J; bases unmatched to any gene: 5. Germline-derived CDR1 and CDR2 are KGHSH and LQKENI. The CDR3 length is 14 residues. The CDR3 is CASSTTGGVYEQYF. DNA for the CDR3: TGTGCCAGCTCAACGACAGGGGGGGTCTACGAGCAGTACTTC. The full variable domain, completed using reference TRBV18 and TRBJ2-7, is NAGVMQNPRHLVRRRGQEARLRCSPMKGHSHVYWYRQLPEEGLKFMVYLQKENIIDESGMPKERFSAEFPKEGPSILRIQQVVRGDSAAYFCASSTTGGVYEQYFGPGTRLTVT.

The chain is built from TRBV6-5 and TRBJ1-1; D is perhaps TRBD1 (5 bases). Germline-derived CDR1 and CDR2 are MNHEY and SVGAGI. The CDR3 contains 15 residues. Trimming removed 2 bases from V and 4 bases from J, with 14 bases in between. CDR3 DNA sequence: TGTGCCAGCAGTTACCAGGGACGGGTGGGCACTGAAGCTTTCTTT. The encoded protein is CASSYQGRVGTEAFF.

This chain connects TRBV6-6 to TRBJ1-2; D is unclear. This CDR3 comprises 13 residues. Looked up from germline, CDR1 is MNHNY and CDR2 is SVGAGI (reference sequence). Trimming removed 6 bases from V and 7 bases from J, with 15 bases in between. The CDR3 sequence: CASSQDGIRGYTF. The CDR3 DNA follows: TGTGCCAGCAGCCAGGACGGGATTCGTGGCTACACCTTC.

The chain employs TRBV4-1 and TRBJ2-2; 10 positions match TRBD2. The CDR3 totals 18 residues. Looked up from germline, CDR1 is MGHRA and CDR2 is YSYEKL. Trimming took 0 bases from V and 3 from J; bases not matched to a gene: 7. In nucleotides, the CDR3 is TGCGCCAGCAGCCAAGAGCTCAGGACTAGCGGCTACACCGGGGAGCTGTTTTTT. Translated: CASSQELRTSGYTGELFF.

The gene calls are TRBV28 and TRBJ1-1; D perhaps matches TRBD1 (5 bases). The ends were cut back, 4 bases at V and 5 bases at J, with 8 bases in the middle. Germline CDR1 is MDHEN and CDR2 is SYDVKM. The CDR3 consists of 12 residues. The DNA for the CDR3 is TGTGCCAGCAGTTGGGGGGGGACTGAAGCTTTCTTT. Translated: CASSWGGTEAFF. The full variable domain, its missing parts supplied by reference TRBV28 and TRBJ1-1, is DVKVTQSSRYLVKRTGEKVFLECVQDMDHENMFWYRQDPGLGLRLIYFSYDVKMKEKGDIPEGYSVSREKKERFSLILESASTNQTSMYLCASSWGGTEAFFGQGTRLTVV.

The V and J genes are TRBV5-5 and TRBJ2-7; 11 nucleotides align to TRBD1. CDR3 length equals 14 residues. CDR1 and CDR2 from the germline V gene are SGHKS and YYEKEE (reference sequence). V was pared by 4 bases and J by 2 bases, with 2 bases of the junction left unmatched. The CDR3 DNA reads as TGTGCCAGCAGCCGGACAGGGGGCCCCTACGAGCAGTACTTC. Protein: CASSRTGGPYEQYF.

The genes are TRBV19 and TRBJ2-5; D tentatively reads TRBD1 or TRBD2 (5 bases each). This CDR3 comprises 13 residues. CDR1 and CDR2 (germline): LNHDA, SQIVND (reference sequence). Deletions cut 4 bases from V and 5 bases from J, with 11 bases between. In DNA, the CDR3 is TGTGCCAGTAGTACCCAGTGGGGGGAGACCCAGTACTTC. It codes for CASSTQWGETQYF.

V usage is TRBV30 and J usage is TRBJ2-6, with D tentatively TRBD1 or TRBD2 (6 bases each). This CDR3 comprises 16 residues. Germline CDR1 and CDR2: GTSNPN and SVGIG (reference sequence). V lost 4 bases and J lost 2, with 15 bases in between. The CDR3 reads CAWTYQGRTGANVLTF. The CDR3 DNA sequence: TGTGCCTGGACCTATCAGGGGAGGACTGGGGCCAACGTCCTGACTTTC.

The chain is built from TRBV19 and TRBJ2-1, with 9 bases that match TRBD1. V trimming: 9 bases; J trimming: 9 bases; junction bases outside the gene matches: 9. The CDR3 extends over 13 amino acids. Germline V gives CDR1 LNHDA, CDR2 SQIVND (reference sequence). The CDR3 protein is CASKGTGGTEQFF. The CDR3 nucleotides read TGTGCCAGCAAGGGTACAGGGGGCACTGAGCAGTTCTTC.

CDR3 DNA: TGCGCCAGCAGCCATGAAAGAGGGACTAGCGGGAGGGCCGGGGGAAACTACGAGCAGTACTTC. This gives the protein CASSHERGTSGRAGGNYEQYF. V gene TRBV4-3 combines with J gene TRBJ2-7; 16 bases map to TRBD2. This CDR3 has 21 amino acids. The V gene end was trimmed by 3 bases and the J gene end by 3 bases; junction bases not matched to a gene: 17. Germline assignment: CDR1 LGHNA and CDR2 YSLEER.

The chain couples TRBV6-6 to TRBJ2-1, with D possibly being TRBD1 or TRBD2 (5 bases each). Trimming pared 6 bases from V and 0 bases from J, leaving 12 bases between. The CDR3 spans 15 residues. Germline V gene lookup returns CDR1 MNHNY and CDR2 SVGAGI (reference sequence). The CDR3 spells CASRPVGVSYNEQFF. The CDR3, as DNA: TGTGCCAGCAGACCGGTGGGGGTCTCCTACAATGAGCAGTTCTTC.

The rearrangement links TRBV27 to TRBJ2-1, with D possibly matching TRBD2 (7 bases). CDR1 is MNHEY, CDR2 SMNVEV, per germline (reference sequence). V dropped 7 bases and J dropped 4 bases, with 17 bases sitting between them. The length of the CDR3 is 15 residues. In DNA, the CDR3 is TGTGCCAGCACCCTAGGGGGGGAGGGATACAATGAGCAGTTCTTC. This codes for CASTLGGEGYNEQFF.

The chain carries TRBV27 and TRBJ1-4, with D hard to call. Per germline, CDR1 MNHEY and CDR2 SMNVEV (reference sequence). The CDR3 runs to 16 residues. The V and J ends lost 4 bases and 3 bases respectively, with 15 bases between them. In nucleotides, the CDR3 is TGTGCCAGCAGTTACACGGGAATGCAAGCTAATGAAAAACTGTTTTTT. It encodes CASSYTGMQANEKLFF.

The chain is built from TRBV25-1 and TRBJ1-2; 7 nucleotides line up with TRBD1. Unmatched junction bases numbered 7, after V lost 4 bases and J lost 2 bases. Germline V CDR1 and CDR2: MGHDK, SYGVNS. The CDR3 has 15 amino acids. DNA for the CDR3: TGTGCCAGCAGTGGGGGACAGATACTCAACTATGGCTACACCTTC. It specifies CASSGGQILNYGYTF.

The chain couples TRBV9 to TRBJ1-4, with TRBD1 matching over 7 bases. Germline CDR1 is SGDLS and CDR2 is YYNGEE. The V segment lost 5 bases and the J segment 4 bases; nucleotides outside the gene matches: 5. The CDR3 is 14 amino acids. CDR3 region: CASSNRGGNEKLFF. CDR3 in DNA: TGTGCCAGCAGTAACAGGGGCGGTAATGAAAAACTGTTTTTT.

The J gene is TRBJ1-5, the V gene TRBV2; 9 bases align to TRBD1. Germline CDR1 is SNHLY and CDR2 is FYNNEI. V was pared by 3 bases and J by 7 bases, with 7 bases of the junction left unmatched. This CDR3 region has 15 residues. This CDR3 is CASSDGGQGRQPQHF. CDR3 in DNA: TGTGCCAGCAGTGATGGGGGACAGGGTAGACAGCCCCAGCATTTT.